This TCR beta chain was identified during a study of shared clonotypes between healthy human individuals. Germline V gene data show CDR1 as MDHEN and CDR2 as SYDVKM. The V end was cut by 8 bases, the J end by 1 base, with 17 bases between. This CDR3 region has 15 residues. Original data processing: For the immunoSEQ data, sequences were junction-only without quality scores, so filtering differed. The data were produced by immunoSEQ multiplex PCR, yet TCRdb's version contains in-frame clones alone and is incomplete. D and trimming were read from the DNA, whereas the V and J calls and clone size are those reported in that table. The sample has about 470,000 clones, 79% seen once.

The source is a middle-aged woman in good health. Some clones in this sample may be carry-over from other donors' samples. Sequenced sample: PBMCs. The V call is TRBV28, the J call TRBJ1-1; D might be TRBD1 (6 bases). CDR3 region: CASSPPGAGNTEAFF. The CDR3 bases are TGTGCCAGCTCCCCCCCAGGGGCCGGGAACACTGAAGCTTTCTTT.